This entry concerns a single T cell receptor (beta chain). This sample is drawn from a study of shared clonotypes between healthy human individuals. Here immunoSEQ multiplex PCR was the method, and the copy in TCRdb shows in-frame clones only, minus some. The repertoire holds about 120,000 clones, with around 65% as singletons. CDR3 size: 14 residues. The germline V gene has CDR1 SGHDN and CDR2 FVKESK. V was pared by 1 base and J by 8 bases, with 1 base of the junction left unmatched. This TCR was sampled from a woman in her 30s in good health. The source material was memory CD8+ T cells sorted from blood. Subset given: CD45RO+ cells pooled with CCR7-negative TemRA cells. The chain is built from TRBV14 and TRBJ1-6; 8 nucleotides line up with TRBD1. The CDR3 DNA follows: TGTGCCAGCAGCCAAGTGGACAGGGATTCACCCCTCCACTTT. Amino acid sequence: CASSQVDRDSPLHF.